The T cell receptor beta chain under discussion was sequenced for a study of CD8+ T cells in alopecia areata. Overall study: Oral tofacitinib (5 to 10 mg twice daily) was administered to treated patients. Study results and limitations: Higher clonality was seen in lesional scalp than in normal scalp, especially in alopecia totalis/universalis.

Described treatment: oral pan-JAK inhibitor, 5-10 mg twice daily. V shed 4 bases, J shed 5 bases, and the junction held 8 bases outside the gene matches. The CDR3 sequence is 14 residues long. The V gene's germline CDR1 is SGDLS and CDR2 YYNGEE. RNA, once extracted, was reverse transcribed into cDNA for use as the sequencing template. Assay used: immunoSEQ multiplex PCR; TCRdb lists only in-frame clones, some missing. The sample lists approximately 180,000 clones, approximately 67% occurring once. Comment on this clone: The antigen is undetermined.

This TCR derives from a human donor with alopecia areata. V usage is TRBV9 and J usage is TRBJ1-2; 7 bases agree with TRBD1. Sequencing used CD4+ T cells sorted from blood, obtained around week 50, from a patient treated with tofacitinib. Here the CDR3 DNA reads TGTGCCAGCAGCAGAGAGAGGGACAGATATGGCTACACCTTC. Translation gives CASSRERDRYGYTF. Full variable domain (outside the CDR3, taken from reference TRBV9 and TRBJ1-2): DSGVTQTPKHLITATGQRVTLRCSPRSGDLSVYWYQQSLDQGLQFLIQYYNGEERAKGNILERFSAQQFPDLHSELNLSSLELGDSALYFCASSRERDRYGYTFGSGTRLTVV.